The rows below give T cell receptor beta chains drawn from one sample of a study of spatial heterogeneity in lung cancer. Using its own MiXCR run on the 5' RACE reads, TCRdb lists one record per CDR3 protein. The sample contains 89,000 or so distinct CDR3 sequences, 15% to 25% of which appear only once. The sequences come from PBMCs, collected at surgery. The receptors were sampled from a male donor with early-stage non-small cell lung cancer. CDR3s include the opening cysteine and the closing phenylalanine or tryptophan. D genes are given only for firm matches. Clone size is not always given. Where it is, it says once, few, many or a class for expanded clones.

D gene	V gene	J gene	clone size	CDR3 protein	CDR3 DNA
TRBD1	TRBV12-3/TRBV12-4	TRBJ1-2	.	CASTPDRGDYGYTF	TGTGCCAGCACCCCGGACAGGGGAGACTATGGCTACACCTTC
.	TRBV18	TRBJ1-2	.	CASSPPASYNYGYTF	TGTGCCAGCTCACCACCCGCCAGCTATAACTATGGCTACACCTTC
.	TRBV6-6	TRBJ2-2	few	CASTTGLGTGELFF	TGTGCCAGCACCACGGGACTGGGCACCGGGGAGCTGTTTTTT
TRBD1	TRBV10-3	TRBJ1-1	medium-sized	CAIRDPGQTNTEAFF	TGTGCCATCAGGGATCCGGGACAGACGAACACTGAAGCTTTCTTT
.	TRBV5-1	TRBJ1-4	many	CASSPTPVSSTNEKLFF	TGCGCCAGCAGCCCCACACCGGTCAGTTCAACTAATGAAAAACTGTTTTTT
TRBD2	TRBV29-1	TRBJ2-3	.	CSASRPGLAGFLEDTQYF	TGCAGCGCCTCACGTCCGGGACTAGCGGGATTCCTCGAAGATACGCAGTATTTT
.	TRBV19	TRBJ1-5	.	CASSIPRYSNQPQHF	TGTGCCAGTAGTATCCCCAGGTATAGCAATCAGCCCCAGCATTTT
.	TRBV6-1	TRBJ2-2	.	CASRTAGAPGELFF	TGTGCCAGCAGGACGGCCGGCGCACCCGGGGAGCTGTTTTTT
.	TRBV5-1	TRBJ2-7	.	CASSFETGYEQYF	TGCGCCAGCAGCTTCGAGACGGGCTACGAGCAGTACTTC
TRBD2	TRBV10-3	TRBJ2-3	few	CAISESGRDTDTQYF	TGTGCCATCAGTGAATCCGGGAGGGACACAGATACGCAGTATTTT
TRBD2	TRBV7-6	TRBJ2-1	.	CASSQSGGASEQFF	TGTGCCAGCAGCCAGAGCGGGGGGGCGAGTGAGCAGTTCTTC
.	TRBV5-1	TRBJ1-1	medium-sized	CASRYWTDNTEAFF	TGCGCCAGCAGATACTGGACAGATAACACTGAAGCTTTCTTT
.	TRBV4-3	TRBJ2-7	few	CASSQGSGAHYEQYF	TGCGCCAGCAGCCAAGGATCCGGGGCCCACTACGAGCAGTACTTC
.	TRBV18	TRBJ1-4	many	CASSPLTAATNEKLFF	TGTGCCAGCTCACCACTGACCGCTGCAACTAATGAAAAACTGTTTTTT
.	TRBV5-5	TRBJ1-5	.	CASSLVAHSNQPQHF	TGTGCCAGCAGCTTGGTGGCGCACTCCAATCAGCCCCAGCATTTT
.	TRBV7-8	TRBJ2-5	.	CASSVEEVQETQYF	TGTGCCAGCAGCGTGGAGGAGGTCCAAGAGACCCAGTACTTC
.	TRBV9	TRBJ1-4	.	CASSVDGRSNEKLFF	TGTGCCAGCAGCGTAGATGGGAGGAGTAATGAAAAACTGTTTTTT
.	TRBV4-2	TRBJ2-7	many	CASSQDGNLEQYF	TGTGCCAGCAGCCAAGATGGAAATCTCGAGCAGTACTTC
TRBD1	TRBV7-8	TRBJ2-3	many	CASRTGQGRGSDTQYF	TGTGCCAGCAGAACCGGACAGGGACGAGGGTCAGATACGCAGTATTTT
TRBD2	TRBV12-3/TRBV12-4	TRBJ2-1	.	CASTIGPAGTGTSGFF	TGTGCCAGCACCATCGGACCGGCGGGAACCGGGACTAGCGGATTCTTC
TRBD1	TRBV7-2	TRBJ1-2	.	CASSLTRTGNGYTF	TGTGCCAGCAGCTTAACGCGGACAGGGAACGGCTACACCTTC
TRBD1	TRBV6-2/TRBV6-3	TRBJ1-2	many	CASSPLTGFRYTF	TGTGCCAGCAGCCCTCTGACAGGGTTCCGCTACACCTTC
.	TRBV11-3	TRBJ2-1	.	CASSLAGTEEGINNEQFF	TGTGCCAGCAGCTTAGCCGGGACAGAGGAGGGGATTAACAATGAGCAGTTCTTC
.	TRBV7-9	TRBJ1-5	.	CASNSDLGANQPQHF	TGTGCCAGCAACTCGGATTTGGGTGCTAATCAGCCCCAGCATTTT
.	TRBV19	TRBJ1-5	many	CASSGSEVSNQPQHF	TGTGCCAGTAGTGGGAGTGAGGTGAGCAATCAGCCCCAGCATTTT
TRBD1	TRBV24-1	TRBJ2-3	.	CATSETGTGEIGTQYF	TGTGCCACCAGTGAGACCGGGACAGGGGAGATAGGTACGCAGTATTTT
.	TRBV6-2/TRBV6-3	TRBJ2-7	few	CASSLSPGPRLYEQYF	TGTGCCAGCAGTCTCTCCCCGGGACCCCGTCTCTACGAGCAGTACTTC
TRBD1	TRBV11-1	TRBJ2-5	few	CASSADRVSETQYF	TGTGCCAGCAGCGCTGACAGGGTCTCGGAGACCCAGTACTTC
.	TRBV5-1	TRBJ2-5	.	CASSFGINQETQYF	TGCGCCAGCAGCTTCGGGATTAACCAAGAGACCCAGTACTTC
.	TRBV5-5	TRBJ2-3	few	CASSLGVSASTDTQYF	TGTGCCAGCAGCTTGGGAGTTAGCGCAAGCACAGATACGCAGTATTTT
.	TRBV28	TRBJ2-6	many	CASSPDSSGANVLTF	TGTGCCAGCAGCCCCGACTCTTCTGGGGCCAACGTCCTGACTTTC
.	TRBV18	TRBJ2-1	many	CASSPPETLSSYNEQFF	TGTGCCAGCTCACCACCGGAGACTCTGAGCTCCTACAATGAGCAGTTCTTC
.	TRBV2	TRBJ2-2	few	CASKVPGVGELFF	TGTGCCAGCAAGGTCCCAGGGGTTGGGGAGCTGTTTTTT
TRBD2	TRBV28	TRBJ2-5	.	CASSRGGPQETQYF	TGTGCCAGCAGCCGGGGAGGGCCCCAAGAGACCCAGTACTTC
TRBD2	TRBV2	TRBJ2-3	.	CASKHPQLAGTDTQYF	TGTGCCAGCAAACACCCCCAACTAGCGGGCACAGATACGCAGTATTTT
TRBD2	TRBV4-3	TRBJ2-2	many	CASSQEGLVTGELFF	TGCGCCAGCAGCCAAGAGGGACTAGTCACCGGGGAGCTGTTTTTT
.	TRBV20-1	TRBJ1-6	many	CRGREGSPLHF	TGCAGGGGCAGGGAAGGGTCACCCCTCCACTTT
TRBD1	TRBV6-2/TRBV6-3	TRBJ2-7	few	CASSPRYPGQGDYEQYF	TGTGCCAGCAGCCCCAGATACCCGGGACAGGGTGACTACGAGCAGTACTTC
.	TRBV7-6	TRBJ2-7	.	CASSLAGEEQYF	TGTGCCAGCAGCTTAGCGGGGGAGGAGCAGTACTTC
TRBD2	TRBV7-6	TRBJ2-3	many	CASSLARGFSGSPTDTQYF	TGTGCCAGCAGCTTGGCCCGGGGATTTAGCGGGAGCCCCACAGATACGCAGTATTTT
.	TRBV3-1	TRBJ1-1	.	CASSTDGLNTEAFF	TGTGCCAGCAGCACTGACGGTTTGAACACTGAAGCTTTCTTT
TRBD2	TRBV12-3/TRBV12-4	TRBJ2-7	.	CASTPGSAGAREQYF	TGTGCCAGCACCCCGGGAAGCGCGGGAGCCCGCGAGCAGTACTTC
TRBD1	TRBV28	TRBJ1-1	few	CASSLHPGQKNTEAFF	TGTGCCAGCAGTTTACATCCGGGACAGAAAAACACTGAAGCTTTCTTT
.	TRBV24-1	TRBJ1-5	.	CATSEGSVSNQPQHF	TGTGCCACCAGTGAAGGGTCAGTTAGCAATCAGCCCCAGCATTTT
.	TRBV7-2	TRBJ2-2	.	CASSSGQTNTGELFF	TGTGCCAGCAGCTCGGGACAAACGAACACCGGGGAGCTGTTTTTT
.	TRBV27	TRBJ1-1	.	CASSLSQGLANTEAFF	TGTGCCAGCAGTTTGAGTCAGGGTCTGGCGAACACTGAAGCTTTCTTT